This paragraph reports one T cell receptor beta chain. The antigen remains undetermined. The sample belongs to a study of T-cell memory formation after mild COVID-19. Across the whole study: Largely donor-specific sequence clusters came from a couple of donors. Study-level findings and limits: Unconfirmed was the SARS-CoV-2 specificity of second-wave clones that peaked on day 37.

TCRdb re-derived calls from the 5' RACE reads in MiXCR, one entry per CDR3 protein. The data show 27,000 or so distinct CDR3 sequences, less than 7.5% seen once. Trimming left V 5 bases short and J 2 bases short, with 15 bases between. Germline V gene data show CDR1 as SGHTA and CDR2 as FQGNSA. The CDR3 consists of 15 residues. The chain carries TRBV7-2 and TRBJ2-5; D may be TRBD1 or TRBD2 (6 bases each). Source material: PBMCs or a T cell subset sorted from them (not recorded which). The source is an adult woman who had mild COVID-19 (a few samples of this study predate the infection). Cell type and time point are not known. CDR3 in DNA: TGTGCCAGCAGCCCAACGGGGGCGGGGCAAGAGACCCAGTACTTC. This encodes CASSPTGAGQETQYF.